The 20 T cell receptor beta chains below all came from one sample that was sequenced in a study of CD8+CD57+ T cells in acquired aplastic anemia. Only patients with CD8+CD57+ cell expansion on flow cytometry were chosen for sequencing. Genomic DNA was employed as the template in profiling TCR beta VDJ and CDR3. TCRdb redid the calling of the reads with MiXCR, one entry per CDR3 protein. The table lists around 430,000 distinct CDR3 sequences, roughly 34% of them singletons. What was sequenced was sorted CD4+, CD8+, or CD8+CD57+ T cells (not recorded which) from PBMCs. The receptor set was obtained from a human donor with aplastic anemia.

The genes are TRBV7-9 and TRBJ2-5; TRBD1 might be the D (5 bases). Trimming removed 5 bases from V and 0 bases from J, with 13 bases in between. The germline CDR1 and CDR2 sequences are SEHNR and FQNEAQ (reference sequence). The length of the CDR3 is 15 residues. Here the CDR3 DNA reads TGTGCCAGCAGCCAGCAACCAGGGTACCAAGAGACCCAGTACTTC. It specifies CASSQQPGYQETQYF.

This clonotype was seen ten or more times. The chain has TRBV24-1 and TRBJ1-4, with D possibly TRBD1 on 5 matching bases. Germline CDR1 KGHDR, CDR2 SFDVKD. There are 13 residues in the CDR3. With 6 bases removed from V and 3 bases from J, the gap between germline ends came to 7 bases. The CDR3 here is CATSQGPNEKLFF. For the CDR3, the DNA is TGTGCCACCAGTCAGGGTCCTAATGAAAAACTGTTTTTT.

The chain recombines TRBV29-1 with TRBJ1-4; TRBD1 agrees at 9 bases. The CDR3 spans 13 residues. V lost 5 bases, J lost 8 bases, and 6 bases stayed unmatched. Per the germline V gene, CDR1 is SQVTM and CDR2 is ANQGSEA. CDR3 sequence reads: CSVLGQGREKLFF. The CDR3 DNA is TGCAGCGTTCTAGGACAGGGGAGGGAAAAACTGTTTTTT.

As regards this clonotype: A read error may explain this, as a much larger clone is one base away. The J gene is TRBJ1-6, the V gene TRBV6-5, with D perhaps TRBD1 (6 bases). V gave up 2 bases and J gave up 10 bases, with 12 bases separating them. The CDR3 extends over 14 amino acids. Germline CDR1 is MNHEY and CDR2 is SVGAGI. CDR3 bases: TGTGCCAGCAGTTACGGGACAAGGGACTCACCCCTCCACTTT. This gives the protein CASSYGTRDSPLHF.

This clonotype was recorded many times. The V call is TRBV2, the J call TRBJ1-3, with a weak D call TRBD1 (5 bases). CDR3 length: 16 amino acids. Germline lookup yields CDR1 SNHLY and CDR2 FYNNEI. With 4 bases removed from V and 5 bases from J, the gap between germline ends came to 18 bases. CDR3 in amino acids: CASSVLGRTTRNTIYF. In DNA, the CDR3 is TGTGCCAGCAGTGTCTTGGGACGGACGACAAGAAACACCATATATTTT.

This clonotype was observed at least ten times. The chain uses TRBV5-5 and TRBJ1-2; weak D call: TRBD1 (5 bases). Between the trimmed V and J ends, which lost 3 bases and 1 base, there was a span of 10 bases. Germline V gives CDR1 SGHKS, CDR2 YYEKEE (reference sequence). The CDR3 sequence is 14 residues long. The CDR3 spells CASSSRQLNYGYTF. CDR3 DNA sequence: TGTGCCAGCAGCTCCCGACAGCTTAACTATGGCTACACCTTC.

This clonotype appeared many times. The chain carries TRBV10-3 and TRBJ2-2; D not certain. The germline CDR1 and CDR2 sequences are ENHRY and SYGVKD. This CDR3 is 15 amino acids long. V was pared by 0 bases and J by 0 bases, with 5 bases between. The CDR3 nucleotides read TGTGCCATCAGTGAGTCGGGTTCGAACACCGGGGAGCTGTTTTTT. Translated: CAISESGSNTGELFF.

The rearrangement uses TRBV20-1 and TRBJ2-7, with 7 positions matching TRBD2. The junction had 15 bases not matched to a gene; V was cut back by 1 base and J by 6 bases. The CDR3 length is 16 residues. Germline CDR1 is DFQATT and CDR2 is SNEGSKA (reference sequence). The CDR3: CSARAVPRAGVIEQYF. CDR3 coding DNA: TGCAGTGCTAGAGCCGTCCCTAGGGCGGGAGTCATCGAGCAGTACTTC.

Ten or more counts support this clonotype. This chain uses TRBV12-3 or TRBV12-4 with TRBJ1-6; D remains unclear. This CDR3 is 15 amino acids long. Trimming took off 6 bases at V and 7 bases at J, with 16 bases between the two ends. For the CDR3, the DNA is TGTGCCAGCAGCATGCGGGGTACTCAGAATTCACCCCTCCACTTT. Its translation is CASSMRGTQNSPLHF.

V usage is TRBV7-2 and J usage is TRBJ2-1; TRBD2 matches 7 bases. Germline V lookup: CDR1 SGHTA, CDR2 FQGNSA. This CDR3 spans 15 amino acids. After removal of 0 bases from V and 7 bases from J, the junction contained 6 bases not matched to a gene. CDR3 region: CASSLAGGLRNEQFF. Here the CDR3 DNA reads TGTGCCAGCAGCTTAGCGGGAGGGCTTAGAAATGAGCAGTTCTTC.

This clonotype was found many times. The rearrangement uses TRBV7-2 and TRBJ1-6; D is ambiguous. CDR3 length: 15 amino acids. The germline V and J ends were trimmed by 5 bases and 6 bases, with 14 bases remaining between them. Germline CDR1 is SGHTA and CDR2 is FQGNSA. The CDR3 spells CASSPPWSSNSPLHF. As DNA, the CDR3 is TGTGCCAGCAGCCCCCCATGGAGCTCTAATTCACCCCTCCACTTT.

In this sample, this clonotype turned up a few times. V gene TRBV3-1 combines with J gene TRBJ1-2; unclear D gene. The V gene's germline CDR1 is LGHDT and CDR2 YNNKEL (reference sequence). The CDR3 loop spans 14 amino acids. V lost 6 bases and J 4 bases, leaving 15 bases between the germline ends. The CDR3 DNA reads as TGTGCCAGCAGACCCGGGCGCTTGGGCTATGGCTACACCTTC. Its protein product is CASRPGRLGYGYTF.

This clonotype appeared a few times. This chain connects TRBV20-1 to TRBJ2-1; no clear D gene. The ends were cut back, 0 bases at V and 1 base at J, with 13 bases in the middle. CDR1 and CDR2 from the germline V gene are DFQATT and SNEGSKA (reference sequence). There are 16 residues in the CDR3. The DNA of the CDR3 is TGCAGTGCTAGAGATGAACTGGGATCATCCTACAATGAGCAGTTCTTC. It encodes CSARDELGSSYNEQFF.

The chain carries TRBV20-1 and TRBJ2-7, with D possibly matching TRBD2 (6 bases). CDR3 size: 15 residues. V lost 5 bases to trimming and J lost 2 bases, with 19 bases between them. CDR1 and CDR2 (germline): DFQATT, SNEGSKA (reference sequence). CDR3 sequence: CSAVHRGTSAYEQYF. The CDR3 DNA reads TGCAGTGCTGTACACCGCGGGACCTCTGCCTACGAGCAGTACTTC.

This clonotype was counted at least ten times. The genes are TRBV9 and TRBJ1-2; no firm D call. The CDR3 is made up of 13 amino acids. Trimming shortened V by 4 bases and J by 8 bases, and 15 bases separated the two germline ends. Germline V gene sequence: CDR1 SGDLS, CDR2 YYNGEE. The CDR3 is CASSPARPSGYTF. The CDR3 region has the DNA TGTGCCAGCAGCCCAGCGAGGCCATCAGGCTACACCTTC.

The chain joins TRBV27 to TRBJ2-1; D may correspond to TRBD1 or TRBD2 (5 bases each). Trimming took off 6 bases at V and 8 bases at J, with 20 bases between the two ends. Germline V gene sequence: CDR1 MNHEY, CDR2 SMNVEV (reference sequence). The CDR3 is made up of 15 amino acids. CDR3 sequence: CASRTLARAADEQFF. The CDR3 region has the DNA TGTGCCAGCAGAACCCTAGCCAGGGCCGCGGATGAGCAGTTCTTC.

The rearrangement joins TRBV28 to TRBJ1-2; maybe TRBD1 (5 bases). The CDR3 runs 15 residues. V shed 5 bases and J shed 2 bases, with 15 bases lying between them. Germline-derived CDR1 and CDR2 are MDHEN and SYDVKM. Written as DNA, the CDR3 is TGTGCCAGCAGTCTCACAGCGCAGGGAAACTATGGCTACACCTTC. It is translated as CASSLTAQGNYGYTF.

This clonotype was counted ten times or more. The chain employs TRBV7-9 and TRBJ2-7; a possible D gene is TRBD1 (6 bases). This CDR3 contains 14 residues. Trimming shortened V by 3 bases and J by 2 bases, and 11 bases separated the two germline ends. The V gene's germline CDR1 is SEHNR and CDR2 FQNEAQ (reference sequence). The CDR3 loop reads CASSFWGLTYEQYF. The CDR3 region has the DNA TGTGCCAGCAGCTTTTGGGGGCTGACCTACGAGCAGTACTTC.

The CDR3 bases are TGCGCCAGCAGCTTGGGAGAAGCGGGCGGCAAAAACATTCAGTACTTC. This sequence encodes CASSLGEAGGKNIQYF. V and J are TRBV5-1 and TRBJ2-4; possible D gene TRBD2, 6 bases. This CDR3 has 16 amino acids. The germline V and J ends were trimmed by 0 bases and 3 bases, with 13 bases remaining between them. The germline CDR1 and CDR2 sequences are SGHRS and YFSETQ.

For this clonotype: The junction departs from the called germline gene at one end, perhaps through a read error. V is TRBV10-1 and J is TRBJ1-2; D remains ambiguous. The CDR3 has 18 amino acids. Germline values: CDR1 WNHNN, CDR2 SYGVQD (reference sequence). The CDR3 region has the DNA TGTGCCAGCAGTTGCTCGACGGGCAAGGGAGGTTCGAACTATGGCTACACCTTC. Protein product: CASSCSTGKGGSNYGYTF.